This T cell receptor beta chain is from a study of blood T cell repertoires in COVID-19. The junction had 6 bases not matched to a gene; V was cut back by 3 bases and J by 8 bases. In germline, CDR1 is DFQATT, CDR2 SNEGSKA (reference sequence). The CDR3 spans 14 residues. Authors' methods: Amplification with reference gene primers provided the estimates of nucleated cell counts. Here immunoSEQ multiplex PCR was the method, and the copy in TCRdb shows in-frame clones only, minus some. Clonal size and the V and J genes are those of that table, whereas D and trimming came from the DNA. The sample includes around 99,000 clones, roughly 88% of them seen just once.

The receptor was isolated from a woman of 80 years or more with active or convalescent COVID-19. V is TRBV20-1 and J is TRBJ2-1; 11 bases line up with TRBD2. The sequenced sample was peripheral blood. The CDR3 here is CSASILAGGYEQFF. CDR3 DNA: TGCAGTGCTAGTATTTTAGCGGGAGGGTATGAGCAGTTCTTC.